The next 25 T cell receptor beta chains were all read from a single sample in a study of T cells in Graves' hyperthyroidism and ophthalmopathy. RNA transcripts gave rise to amplified TCR beta CDR3 regions. RT-PCR in the first round (using the HTBI primer set) targeted the TCR CDR3. Via MiXCR, TCRdb re-called the multiplex PCR reads, giving one row per CDR3 protein. The repertoire holds around 500,000 distinct CDR3 sequences, with approximately 22% as singletons. Sequencing was carried out using blood. These receptors originate from a woman between 70 and 85 years old with Graves' ophthalmopathy.

This chain uses TRBV12-3 or TRBV12-4 with TRBJ2-7, with D perhaps matching TRBD1 or TRBD2 (5 bases each). CDR3 length equals 15 residues. Trimming took 6 bases from V and 1 from J, leaving 16 bases between them. This chain's CDR3 is CASSSSRGDSYEQYF. In DNA, the CDR3 is TGTGCCAGCAGCTCGTCCAGAGGGGATTCCTACGAGCAGTACTTC.

At least ten counts were recorded for this clonotype. The chain recombines TRBV20-1 with TRBJ1-2; D unclear. This CDR3 comprises 13 residues. Germline CDR1 DFQATT, CDR2 SNEGSKA (reference sequence). Deletions cut 4 bases from V and 4 bases from J, with 13 bases between. CDR3 sequence: CSAMEGGIYGYTF. CDR3 in DNA: TGCAGTGCTATGGAAGGAGGAATCTATGGCTACACCTTC.

This clonotype was observed at least ten times. The rearrangement links TRBV20-1 to TRBJ2-4; 7 bases line up with TRBD2. Looked up from germline, CDR1 is DFQATT and CDR2 is SNEGSKA (reference sequence). This CDR3 contains 13 residues. With 6 bases clipped from V and 7 bases from J, the junction kept 9 bases outside the gene matches. Here the CDR3 DNA reads TGCAGTGCCATCCTGGGGGGGAAGAACATTCAGTACTTC. It translates to CSAILGGKNIQYF.

This clonotype was observed at least ten times. The chain employs TRBV20-1 and TRBJ1-5; 7 nucleotides match TRBD1. The CDR3 totals 13 residues. V shed 5 bases, J shed 4 bases, and the junction held 5 bases outside the gene matches. CDR1 is DFQATT, CDR2 SNEGSKA, per germline (reference sequence). The CDR3 nucleotides read TGCAGTGCTGGGGGCAGGGGGAATCAGCCCCAGCATTTT. It translates to CSAGGRGNQPQHF.

The chain couples TRBV20-1 to TRBJ1-2, with 9 nucleotides matching TRBD1. J was trimmed by 5 bases and V by 7 bases; bases with no gene match: 2. The CDR3 covers 11 residues. Germline values: CDR1 DFQATT, CDR2 SNEGSKA (reference sequence). The CDR3 bases are TGCAGTGTGGGACAGGGATATGGCTACACCTTC. This gives the protein CSVGQGYGYTF.

J is TRBJ2-7 and V is TRBV24-1; 12 bases are shared with TRBD2. CDR3 size: 16 residues. Germline V gives CDR1 KGHDR, CDR2 SFDVKD. Germline trimming cut 5 bases from V and 0 bases from J; bases unmatched to any gene: 4. CDR3 loop: CATSVPTSGSSYEQYF. The CDR3 DNA sequence: TGTGCCACCAGTGTCCCGACTAGCGGGAGCTCCTACGAGCAGTACTTC.

The V gene is TRBV6-2 or TRBV6-3, the J gene TRBJ2-5; TRBD2 agrees at 12 bases. Germline V gene data show CDR1 as MNHEY and CDR2 as SVGEGT. The CDR3 has 17 residues. V was clipped by 2 bases and J by 2 bases; unmatched bases: 6. The CDR3: CASSYRLAGDPQETQYF. DNA of the CDR3: TGTGCCAGCAGTTACCGACTAGCGGGAGACCCACAAGAGACCCAGTACTTC.

The chain is built from TRBV6-5 and TRBJ1-6, with TRBD1 matching over 10 bases. The J segment lost 11 bases and the V segment lost 2 bases, leaving 6 bases of the junction unmatched. The CDR3 consists of 15 residues. The germline V gene has CDR1 MNHEY and CDR2 SVGAGI. The DNA of the CDR3 is TGTGCCAGCAGTTACGCGGGACAGGGGAATCCACCCCTCCACTTT. Translation: CASSYAGQGNPPLHF.

In this sample, this clonotype turned up a few times. The chain couples TRBV20-1 to TRBJ1-6, with D perhaps matching TRBD1 (5 bases). The CDR3 runs to 16 residues. Trimming pared 2 bases from V and 0 bases from J, leaving 11 bases between. Germline lookup yields CDR1 DFQATT and CDR2 SNEGSKA (reference sequence). The CDR3 nucleotides read TGCAGTGCTAGACTGACAGACAGCTCCTATAATTCACCCCTCCACTTT. Its translation is CSARLTDSSYNSPLHF.

On this clonotype itself: It may be a read error: a sequence one base away is much more abundant. J is TRBJ2-7 and V is TRBV2; D tentatively fits TRBD1 or TRBD2 (6 bases each). Per germline, CDR1 SNHLY and CDR2 FYNNEI. The CDR3 is 12 residues long. CDR3 bases: TGTGTCAGCACTGGCGGGACATACGAGCAGTACTTC. This sequence encodes CVSTGGTYEQYF.

The chain joins TRBV20-1 to TRBJ2-5; no reliable D call. The CDR3 runs 14 residues. The germline V and J ends were trimmed by 2 bases and 5 bases, with 15 bases remaining between them. Germline V lookup: CDR1 DFQATT, CDR2 SNEGSKA (reference sequence). CDR3 coding DNA: TGCAGTGCTAGAACAATCCAGTTTGTGGAGACCCAGTACTTC. Translated, it gives CSARTIQFVETQYF.

The table lists this clonotype with many counts. V gene TRBV12-5 combines with J gene TRBJ1-5, with D uncertain. Per germline, CDR1 LGHNT and CDR2 FRNRAP. V was clipped by 0 bases and J by 1 base, with 4 bases between them. The CDR3 has 14 amino acids. CDR3: CASGLVTSNQPQHF. Here the CDR3 DNA reads TGTGCTAGTGGTTTGGTAACCAGCAATCAGCCCCAGCATTTT.

Ten or more counts support this clonotype. The chain carries TRBV3-1 and TRBJ2-1; D may be TRBD2 (7 bases). Trimming took off 4 bases at V and 6 bases at J, with 16 bases between the two ends. In germline, CDR1 is LGHDT, CDR2 YNNKEL (reference sequence). This CDR3 has 15 amino acids. The CDR3 loop is CASSPGGGLGNEQFF. CDR3 sequence (DNA): TGTGCCAGCAGCCCCGGCGGGGGCTTGGGCAATGAGCAGTTCTTC.

In this sample, this clonotype turned up a few times. This chain links TRBV3-1 with TRBJ1-5; D is possibly TRBD1 (6 bases). From germline, CDR1 is LGHDT and CDR2 YNNKEL (reference sequence). The CDR3 is made up of 13 amino acids. V lost 5 bases and J 6 bases, leaving 11 bases between the germline ends. CDR3 residues: CASSSTDSQPQHF. For the CDR3, the DNA is TGTGCCAGCAGCTCAACGGACAGTCAGCCCCAGCATTTT.

The sample holds many counts of this clonotype. In DNA, the CDR3 is TGCAGTGCTAAACAGGGGGCGTTGGAGACCCAGTACTTC. This sequence encodes CSAKQGALETQYF. The rearrangement links TRBV20-1 to TRBJ2-5, with TRBD1 matching over 9 bases. The CDR3 sequence is 13 residues long. With 4 bases clipped from V and 5 bases from J, the junction kept 5 bases outside the gene matches. CDR1 and CDR2 from the germline V gene are DFQATT and SNEGSKA (reference sequence).

This sequence joins TRBV20-1 and TRBJ2-3, with TRBD1 matching over 7 bases. V lost 3 bases to trimming and J lost 9 bases; unmatched junction nucleotides: 6. The CDR3 consists of 12 residues. Per the germline V gene, CDR1 is DFQATT and CDR2 is SNEGSKA (reference sequence). The CDR3 DNA is TGCAGTGCTAGGGAAACAGGGGAGACGCAGTATTTT. This gives the protein CSARETGETQYF.

The chain couples TRBV18 to TRBJ2-1; D is undetermined. CDR1 is KGHSH, CDR2 LQKENI, per germline. The CDR3 totals 13 residues. V lost 0 bases to trimming and J lost 10 bases, with 10 bases between them. The DNA of the CDR3 is TGTGCCAGCTCACCACCCAACCAGTCGGAGCAGTTCTTC. This encodes CASSPPNQSEQFF.

V is TRBV3-1 and J is TRBJ2-6; tentative D call: TRBD2 (5 bases). CDR1 LGHDT and CDR2 YNNKEL come from the germline V gene (reference sequence). V was trimmed by 4 bases and J by 2 bases, leaving 6 bases between them. The CDR3 has 14 amino acids. The CDR3 spells CASSRGPGANVLTF. CDR3 DNA: TGTGCCAGCAGCCGAGGGCCTGGGGCCAACGTCCTGACTTTC.

This clonotype was counted at least ten times. The CDR3 region is CASSLFQVAEAFF. Here the CDR3 DNA reads TGTGCCAGCAGCTTGTTTCAGGTGGCTGAAGCTTTCTTT. The chain joins TRBV11-2 to TRBJ1-1, with D unclear. The CDR3 is made up of 13 amino acids. V was trimmed by 3 bases and J by 6 bases, leaving 11 bases between them. Germline V CDR1 and CDR2: SGHAT, FQNNGV.

This clonotype was counted between two and nine times. This chain uses TRBV27 with TRBJ2-1; 7 nucleotides match TRBD2. The CDR3 extends over 17 amino acids. Germline-derived CDR1 and CDR2 are MNHEY and SMNVEV (reference sequence). The V and J ends lost 7 bases and 0 bases, in that order; junction bases with no gene match: 12. DNA of the CDR3: TGTGCCAGCACCTCTCCCCGGACTAGTGCCTCCTACAATGAGCAGTTCTTC. This gives the protein CASTSPRTSASYNEQFF.

The sample holds a few counts of this clonotype. Here the CDR3 DNA reads TGCAGTGCTAGAGTAGGGACAACTAATTCACCCCTCCACTTT. Its protein product is CSARVGTTNSPLHF. This chain links TRBV20-1 with TRBJ1-6, with D tentatively TRBD1 (6 bases). Trimming shortened V by 1 base and J by 6 bases, and 10 bases separated the two germline ends. The CDR3 runs 14 residues. The germline CDR1 and CDR2 sequences are DFQATT and SNEGSKA (reference sequence).

This clonotype occurred a few times. The rearrangement links TRBV12-3 or TRBV12-4 to TRBJ2-2; 7 bases are a match to TRBD2. This CDR3 region has 12 residues. V trimming: 7 bases; J trimming: 10 bases; junction bases outside the gene matches: 6. CDR3: CASTWGGEELFF. CDR3 nucleotides: TGTGCCAGCACCTGGGGAGGGGAGGAGCTGTTTTTT.

For this clonotype: Sequence at one end of the junction differs from germline and may be a read error. V usage is TRBV6-4 and J usage is TRBJ2-3; TRBD2 matches at 7 bases. There are 17 residues in the CDR3. CDR1 and CDR2 from the germline V gene are MRHNA and SNTAGT. The CDR3 DNA sequence: TGTGCCAGCAGTTACTCAGCTAGCGGAACTAGCACAGATACGCAGTATTTT. Translation gives CASSYSASGTSTDTQYF.

This clonotype was recorded at least ten times. The chain combines TRBV12-3 or TRBV12-4 with TRBJ1-6, with 9 bases that match TRBD1. With 5 bases clipped from V and 8 bases from J, the junction kept 7 bases outside the gene matches. The CDR3 is 15 amino acids. The CDR3 DNA sequence: TGTGCCAGCAGTGGAGGGACAGGGACGGATTCACCCCTCCACTTT. It specifies CASSGGTGTDSPLHF.

The chain combines TRBV12-3 or TRBV12-4 with TRBJ1-6; weak D call: TRBD1 (5 bases). V was trimmed by 1 base and J by 9 bases, leaving 10 bases between them. The CDR3 covers 14 residues. The CDR3 sequence: CASSLGAGASPLHF. The CDR3 coding sequence is TGTGCCAGCAGTTTAGGGGCCGGGGCTTCACCCCTCCACTTT.